The 7 T cell receptor beta chains presented below share a single source sample, sequenced in a study of siplizumab effects on memory and regulatory T cells. The repertoire was sequenced with immunoSEQ multiplex PCR; TCRdb's copy has only in-frame clones and lacks some. In the table there are 90,000 to 95,000 clones, roughly 97% of which are singletons. The material sequenced was naive CD4+ T cells sorted from blood. The receptors stem from a human donor in good health.

The rearrangement joins TRBV2 to TRBJ2-1; D is unclear. V was trimmed by 4 bases and J by 6 bases, leaving 10 bases between them. The CDR3 is made up of 13 amino acids. Germline CDR1 SNHLY, CDR2 FYNNEI. As DNA, the CDR3 is TGTGCCAGCAGTGGTATCGTCGGCAATGAGCAGTTCTTC. As protein: CASSGIVGNEQFF.

This rearrangement joins TRBV5-4 to TRBJ1-2, with TRBD1 matching over 12 bases. This CDR3 spans 15 amino acids. The germline V gene encodes CDR1 SGHNT and CDR2 YYREEE (reference sequence). The V and J ends lost 3 bases and 6 bases, in that order; junction bases with no gene match: 6. The CDR3 reads CASSSPGQGANGYTF. CDR3 in DNA: TGTGCCAGCAGCTCACCGGGACAGGGGGCAAATGGCTACACCTTC.

V is TRBV7-9 and J is TRBJ1-1; 8 nucleotides agree with TRBD1. Germline CDR1 reads SEHNR; CDR2 reads FQNEAQ (reference sequence). CDR3 length: 14 residues. With 4 bases clipped from V and 5 bases from J, the junction kept 6 bases outside the gene matches. The CDR3 sequence is CASSSGTGITEAFF. The CDR3, as DNA: TGTGCCAGCAGCTCCGGGACAGGCATTACTGAAGCTTTCTTT.

The V call is TRBV5-4, the J call TRBJ1-6; the D gene is possibly TRBD1 (5 bases). Trimming pared 1 base from V and 18 bases from J, leaving 11 bases between. There are 11 residues in the CDR3. Germline lookup yields CDR1 SGHNT and CDR2 YYREEE (reference sequence). CDR3 loop: CASSLSGEYHF. The CDR3 DNA reads as TGTGCCAGCAGCTTGTCGGGGGAGTACCACTTT. The entire variable domain, with the rest obtained from reference TRBV5-4 and TRBJ1-6, is as follows: ETGVTQSPTHLIKTRGQQVTLRCSSQSGHNTVSWYQQALGQGPQFIFQYYREEENGRGNFPPRFSGLQFPNYSSELNVNALELDDSALYLCASSLSGEYHFGNGTRLTVT.

The CDR3 loop is CASSGGRTSSGNTIYF. The CDR3 DNA follows: TGTGCCAGCAGTGGGGGACGGACTAGCTCTGGAAACACCATATATTTT. The gene calls are TRBV6-1 and TRBJ1-3; maybe TRBD1 (5 bases). The CDR3 is 16 residues long. The germline CDR1 and CDR2 sequences are MNHNS and SASEGT. V shed 4 bases and J shed 0 bases, with 13 bases lying between them.

The CDR3 here is CAWSIGRNYEQYF. The CDR3 DNA sequence: TGTGCCTGGAGTATCGGGAGGAACTACGAGCAGTACTTC. This sequence joins TRBV30 and TRBJ2-7; 7 bases align to TRBD2. CDR1 is GTSNPN and CDR2 is SVGIG in the germline V gene (reference sequence). There are 13 residues in the CDR3. The V segment lost 2 bases and the J segment 3 bases; nucleotides outside the gene matches: 4.

This chain connects TRBV19 to TRBJ1-2; no reliable D call. Looked up from germline, CDR1 is LNHDA and CDR2 is SQIVND (reference sequence). The V and J ends lost 4 bases and 4 bases respectively, with 10 bases between them. The CDR3 is 13 amino acids. The CDR3 is CASSRGPLYGYTF. CDR3 DNA sequence: TGTGCCAGTAGTAGGGGTCCTCTCTATGGCTACACCTTC.